These T cell receptor beta chains were read from a single sample in a study of blood T cell repertoires in COVID-19. Some clones are missing from TCRdb's copy, which holds only in-frame ones; the method was immunoSEQ multiplex PCR. The repertoire includes approximately 240,000 clones, less than 85% of them detected once, and 4.5% to 5% sits in the top ten. Sequenced input: peripheral blood. All receptors derive from a woman of 80 years or more with active or convalescent COVID-19. Both conserved end residues are part of each CDR3. Each record gives: V gene, J gene, D gene, clone size, CDR3 protein, CDR3 DNA. The D gene is left open where the match is weak. Clone size appears in some rows only: once, few, many, or a class for an expanded clone.

TRBV21-1,TRBJ2-1,-,-,CASSNPIGFGTSGAHDLNEQFF,TGTGCCAGCAGCAATCCGATCGGGTTTGGGACTAGCGGGGCCCATGACCTCAATGAGCAGTTCTTC
TRBV10-3,TRBJ2-5,-,-,CASQGGLETQYF,TGTGCCAGCCAGGGGGGACTAGAGACCCAGTACTTC
TRBV28,TRBJ1-6,-,-,CASSSPLRRTDSPLHF,TGTGCCAGCAGTTCGCCCCTCAGGAGGACAGATTCACCCCTCCACTTT
TRBV5-1,TRBJ2-7,TRBD1,-,CASNLRTGWYEQYF,TGCGCCAGCAACCTGCGGACAGGGTGGTACGAGCAGTACTTC
TRBV19,TRBJ2-6,TRBD1,once,CASHPTGNHAEGANVLTF,TGTGCCAGCCACCCGACAGGGAACCACGCGGAAGGGGCCAACGTCCTGACTTTC
TRBV6-5,TRBJ2-2,-,-,CASSSLLGTGELFF,TGTGCCAGCAGCTCCCTCCTCGGCACCGGGGAGCTGTTTTTT
TRBV18,TRBJ1-2,TRBD1,-,CASSPRQGMGRGSNYGYTF,TGTGCCAGCTCACCGAGACAGGGGATGGGCAGGGGATCGAACTATGGCTACACCTTC
TRBV28,TRBJ2-3,TRBD1,once,CASSSGQGATDTQYF,TGTGCCAGCAGCTCCGGACAGGGGGCCACAGATACGCAGTATTTT
TRBV18,TRBJ2-3,-,-,CASSPYGYTDTQYF,TGTGCCAGCTCACCGTACGGGTACACAGATACGCAGTATTTT
TRBV6-5,TRBJ1-4,-,-,CASRPEGTREEKLFF,TGTGCCAGCAGACCGGAGGGGACCAGGGAAGAAAAACTGTTTTTT
TRBV28,TRBJ1-6,TRBD1,-,CATNLGTVNNSPLHF,TGTGCCACCAACCTGGGGACAGTTAATAATTCACCCCTCCACTTT
TRBV5-5,TRBJ1-2,-,-,CASRGGQGVIRYGYTF,TGTGCCAGCAGGGGTGGGCAGGGCGTGATTAGGTATGGCTACACCTTC
TRBV18,TRBJ1-1,-,-,CASSPPGVVTTFF,TGTGCCAGCTCACCACCTGGAGTGGTAACAACTTTCTTT
TRBV27,TRBJ1-5,-,-,CASSPHRGRASNQPQHF,TGTGCCAGCAGTCCCCACCGTGGGAGGGCTAGCAATCAGCCCCAGCATTTT
TRBV28,TRBJ1-2,-,-,CASMRASNYGYTF,TGTGCCAGCATGAGGGCTTCTAACTATGGCTACACCTTC
TRBV14,TRBJ2-1,TRBD2,-,CASSLGLAGQLFF,TGTGCCAGCAGCCTGGGACTAGCGGGACAATTGTTCTTC
TRBV3-1/TRBV3-2,TRBJ1-2,-,-,CASSQAVYGYTF,TGTGCCAGCAGCCAAGCAGTCTATGGCTACACCTTC
TRBV3-1/TRBV3-2,TRBJ1-1,-,once,CASSQGYGGRTEAFF,TGTGCCAGCAGCCAAGGATACGGGGGGCGGACTGAAGCTTTCTTT
TRBV29-1,TRBJ2-2,-,-,CSVEIPGAGRDTGELFF,TGCAGCGTTGAAATCCCAGGGGCCGGTAGGGACACCGGGGAGCTGTTTTTT
TRBV2,TRBJ2-7,TRBD1,-,CASSSRDRVLEQYF,TGTGCCAGCAGTTCCCGGGACAGGGTCCTCGAGCAGTACTTC
TRBV3-1/TRBV3-2,TRBJ1-2,-,-,CASSQVPRTAGYTF,TGTGCCAGCAGCCAAGTTCCCCGGACTGCGGGCTACACCTTC
TRBV10-1,TRBJ2-3,TRBD1,-,CASSEYRRTTGGRGDTQYF,TGCGCCAGCAGCGAATACCGGCGAACGACAGGGGGCCGCGGGGATACGCAGTATTTT
TRBV7-9,TRBJ1-4,-,many,CASSLSPFGKLFF,TGTGCCAGCAGCTTATCGCCGTTCGGGAAACTGTTTTTT
TRBV18,TRBJ2-7,-,-,CASSPPSQGPYEQYF,TGTGCCAGCTCACCACCAAGTCAGGGTCCCTACGAGCAGTACTTC
TRBV27,TRBJ1-6,-,-,CASSLGTPQLRSPLHF,TGTGCCAGCAGTTTAGGGACACCTCAATTAAGGTCACCCCTCCACTTT
TRBV11-2,TRBJ2-3,TRBD2,-,CASSWTSATIVSTDTQYF,TGTGCCAGCAGCTGGACTAGCGCAACAATCGTAAGCACAGATACGCAGTATTTT
TRBV5-1,TRBJ1-1,-,-,CASSLMGANTEAFF,TGCGCCAGCAGCTTGATGGGGGCGAACACTGAAGCTTTCTTT